Following are 18 T cell receptor beta chains from one sample sequenced in a study of Tregs in tolerant kidney transplant recipients. Sequenced by immunoSEQ multiplex PCR; TCRdb stores in-frame clones only, minus some. The data hold under 95,000 clones, with 91% observed a single time. The input for sequencing was Tregs from blood, taken before the transplant. The origin of the receptors is a human donor who received a combined kidney and bone marrow transplant.

The V gene is TRBV10-3, the J gene TRBJ2-2; TRBD1 is a possible D gene (6 bases). Germline V CDR1 and CDR2: ENHRY, SYGVKD. This CDR3 comprises 15 residues. V lost 6 bases and J lost 3, with 14 bases in between. CDR3 bases: TGTGCCATCAGCCTTGGACAGAGGGACACCGGGGAGCTGTTTTTT. Translated, it gives CAISLGQRDTGELFF.

V usage is TRBV5-1 and J usage is TRBJ2-7; D unresolved. From germline, CDR1 is SGHRS and CDR2 YFSETQ. V lost 0 bases to trimming and J lost 2 bases, with 12 bases between them. This CDR3 is 15 amino acids long. The CDR3 here is CASSLEHERAYEQYF. For the CDR3, the DNA is TGCGCCAGCAGCTTGGAACATGAGCGAGCCTACGAGCAGTACTTC. Together with reference TRBV5-1 and TRBJ2-7, the CDR3 gives the full variable domain: KAGVTQTPRYLIKTRGQQVTLSCSPISGHRSVSWYQQTPGQGLQFLFEYFSETQRNKGNFPGRFSGRQFSNSRSEMNVSTLELGDSALYLCASSLEHERAYEQYFGPGTRLTVT.

In its sample, this clone was seen once. The V and J genes are TRBV9 and TRBJ2-3; 13 nucleotides agree with TRBD2. CDR3 length equals 17 residues. V was clipped by 4 bases and J by 2 bases; unmatched bases: 7. The germline CDR1 and CDR2 sequences are SGDLS and YYNGEE. In DNA, the CDR3 is TGTGCCAGCAGCCCCCTGGGACTAGCGGGGTTCACAGATACGCAGTATTTT. Protein sequence: CASSPLGLAGFTDTQYF. Filled out from reference TRBV9 and TRBJ2-3, the complete variable domain reads DSGVTQTPKHLITATGQRVTLRCSPRSGDLSVYWYQQSLDQGLQFLIQYYNGEERAKGNILERFSAQQFPDLHSELNLSSLELGDSALYFCASSPLGLAGFTDTQYFGPGTRLTVL.

V and J are TRBV29-1 and TRBJ2-5; a possible D gene is TRBD1 (5 bases). Trimming stripped 5 bases from V and 5 bases from J, with 15 bases between. Germline V gene data show CDR1 as SQVTM and CDR2 as ANQGSEA. CDR3 length: 13 amino acids. This CDR3 is CSVYIQGGETQYF. The CDR3, as DNA: TGCAGCGTTTACATTCAGGGTGGGGAGACCCAGTACTTC.

Only a few counts were recorded for this clone. This chain connects TRBV5-1 to TRBJ1-4, with D hard to call. Germline CDR1 SGHRS, CDR2 YFSETQ. V gave up 3 bases and J gave up 8 bases, with 11 bases separating them. The CDR3 runs 13 residues. The CDR3 nucleotides are TGCGCCAGCAGCTACAACAGTCGGGAAAAACTGTTTTTT. Translating gives CASSYNSREKLFF.

The chain has TRBV4-1 and TRBJ1-1; 7 positions agree with TRBD1. Germline V gene sequence: CDR1 MGHRA, CDR2 YSYEKL. The length of the CDR3 is 12 residues. V lost 0 bases and J lost 12; bases outside the gene matches: 4. Written as DNA, the CDR3 is TGCGCCAGCAGCCAAGAACAGGGGTTACCTTTCTTT. Its translation is CASSQEQGLPFF.

This rearrangement joins TRBV28 to TRBJ2-2, with D unclear. Trimming took 5 bases from V and 11 from J, leaving 15 bases between them. Germline V gives CDR1 MDHEN, CDR2 SYDVKM. CDR3 length: 13 amino acids. The CDR3 loop is CASSPPAVPELFF. Written as DNA, the CDR3 is TGTGCCAGCAGTCCTCCGGCGGTCCCTGAGCTGTTTTTT. Looking up the rest from reference TRBV28 and TRBJ2-2 gives the full variable domain: DVKVTQSSRYLVKRTGEKVFLECVQDMDHENMFWYRQDPGLGLRLIYFSYDVKMKEKGDIPEGYSVSREKKERFSLILESASTNQTSMYLCASSPPAVPELFFGEGSRLTVL.

V usage is TRBV5-1 and J usage is TRBJ2-2; D might be TRBD2 (6 bases). Germline lookup yields CDR1 SGHRS and CDR2 YFSETQ. Between the trimmed V and J ends, which lost 3 bases and 6 bases, there was a span of 12 bases. This CDR3 contains 14 residues. In DNA form, the CDR3 reads TGCGCCAGCAGCTCGATGGCGGGACCCGGGGAGCTGTTTTTT. Translated, it gives CASSSMAGPGELFF.

The chain joins TRBV5-1 to TRBJ2-2; TRBD2 agrees at 7 bases. Per germline, CDR1 SGHRS and CDR2 YFSETQ. CDR3 length: 16 amino acids. J gave up 1 base and V 0 bases, and 3 bases lay outside the gene matches. The CDR3 is CASSLDPSGNTGELFF. The CDR3, as DNA: TGCGCCAGCAGCTTGGATCCTAGCGGGAACACCGGGGAGCTGTTTTTT. The complete variable domain, with remaining parts taken from reference TRBV5-1 and TRBJ2-2, reads KAGVTQTPRYLIKTRGQQVTLSCSPISGHRSVSWYQQTPGQGLQFLFEYFSETQRNKGNFPGRFSGRQFSNSRSEMNVSTLELGDSALYLCASSLDPSGNTGELFFGEGSRLTVL.

The genes are TRBV9 and TRBJ2-4; D may be TRBD1 (7 bases). Germline values: CDR1 SGDLS, CDR2 YYNGEE. V dropped 3 bases and J dropped 14 bases, with 18 bases sitting between them. The length of the CDR3 is 13 residues. CDR3 loop: CASSEAPGGREYF. CDR3 nucleotide sequence: TGTGCCAGCAGCGAGGCCCCAGGGGGGAGAGAGTACTTC.

With respect to this clone: Additional DNA sequences in this sample encode the identical CDR3. V gene TRBV6-1 combines with J gene TRBJ2-3; perhaps TRBD2 as D (6 bases). The CDR3 loop spans 15 amino acids. Germline assignment: CDR1 MNHNS and CDR2 SASEGT. V was trimmed by 4 bases and J by 3 bases, leaving 14 bases between them. CDR3 nucleotides: TGTGCCAGCAGTGCGCGGGATGTGAGTACAGATACGCAGTATTTT. Translation: CASSARDVSTDTQYF.

This chain connects TRBV5-1 to TRBJ1-1; 7 bases map to TRBD1. CDR3 length: 17 residues. With V trimmed by 0 bases and J by 4 bases, 12 bases remained unmatched. Germline V gene lookup returns CDR1 SGHRS and CDR2 YFSETQ. The CDR3 region is CASSLGGGASVVTEAFF. CDR3 in DNA: TGCGCCAGCAGCTTGGGAGGGGGCGCTTCTGTGGTCACTGAAGCTTTCTTT. Filled out from reference TRBV5-1 and TRBJ1-1, the complete variable domain reads KAGVTQTPRYLIKTRGQQVTLSCSPISGHRSVSWYQQTPGQGLQFLFEYFSETQRNKGNFPGRFSGRQFSNSRSEMNVSTLELGDSALYLCASSLGGGASVVTEAFFGQGTRLTVV.

The chain is built from TRBV4-3 and TRBJ1-1; D unclear. Trimming took off 0 bases at V and 0 bases at J, with 5 bases between the two ends. This CDR3 comprises 14 residues. Germline V gives CDR1 LGHNA, CDR2 YSLEER. The CDR3 region is CASSQEAVNTEAFF. In DNA, the CDR3 is TGCGCCAGCAGCCAAGAGGCAGTGAACACTGAAGCTTTCTTT.

This clone was found a few times. The rearrangement uses TRBV10-1 and TRBJ2-7; 10 bases map to TRBD1. V gave up 3 bases and J gave up 6 bases; unmatched junction bases: 23. CDR1 is WNHNN, CDR2 SYGVQD, per germline (reference sequence). CDR3 length: 20 amino acids. CDR3 residues: CASSDRTGGDERRMVCEQYF. In nucleotides, the CDR3 is TGCGCCAGCAGTGACCGGACAGGGGGGGACGAAAGGCGAATGGTTTGCGAGCAGTACTTC.

This clone came up once. J is TRBJ2-5 and V is TRBV10-3; 9 nucleotides agree with TRBD1. This CDR3 comprises 14 residues. The V segment lost 6 bases and the J segment 5 bases; nucleotides outside the gene matches: 7. Germline assignment: CDR1 ENHRY and CDR2 SYGVKD. As DNA, the CDR3 is TGTGCCATCAGCCGGGACAGGGCGGTTGAGACCCAGTACTTC. As protein: CAISRDRAVETQYF.

This chain links TRBV6-1 with TRBJ2-2; 9 bases fit TRBD2. The trim removed 7 bases at V and 6 bases at J, leaving 6 bases unmatched. Germline CDR1 reads MNHNS; CDR2 reads SASEGT. The CDR3 has 14 amino acids. The CDR3 protein is CASTYAGGSGELFF. Written as DNA, the CDR3 is TGTGCCAGCACTTATGCGGGAGGGTCCGGGGAGCTGTTTTTT.

This clone showed up just once. The chain carries TRBV4-1 and TRBJ2-7; TRBD1 might be the D (6 bases). Trimming took off 3 bases at V and 4 bases at J, with 25 bases between the two ends. Germline CDR1 reads MGHRA; CDR2 reads YSYEKL. CDR3 length: 18 amino acids. The CDR3 DNA is TGCGCCAGCAGCCACACCATCTTCCCTCAGGGGACGAGTTACGAGCAGTACTTC. Translation: CASSHTIFPQGTSYEQYF.

This clone was seen only a few times. The genes are TRBV11-2 and TRBJ2-7; D is perhaps TRBD1 (5 bases). CDR1 SGHAT and CDR2 FQNNGV come from the germline V gene. CDR3 length: 13 amino acids. V was shortened by 7 bases and J by 0 bases, with 10 bases between the two germline ends. CDR3 in amino acids: CASIETASYEQYF. CDR3 DNA sequence: TGTGCCAGCATCGAGACAGCCTCCTACGAGCAGTACTTC.